The present entry profiles one TCR beta chain with its context. This sample is part of a study of CD8 T cells in Susac syndrome. An input of roughly 0.45 to 1 ug of RNA was subjected to reverse transcription using random hexamers. Each CDR3 protein gets one entry after TCRdb re-called the immunoSEQ multiplex PCR reads with MiXCR. The data contain about 170,000 distinct CDR3 sequences, approximately 94% of them singletons. The CDR3 runs to 12 residues. V gave up 5 bases and J gave up 7 bases, with 14 bases separating them. Germline assignment: CDR1 DFQATT and CDR2 SNEGSKA (reference sequence). This sequence was found in a human donor with multiple sclerosis. The V and J genes are TRBV20-1 and TRBJ2-5; perhaps TRBD2 as D (5 bases). Source material: CD4+ T cells from PBMCs. The chain's CDR3 is CSAGLGKGTQYF. The CDR3 region has the DNA TGCAGTGCTGGACTCGGTAAAGGGACCCAGTACTTC.